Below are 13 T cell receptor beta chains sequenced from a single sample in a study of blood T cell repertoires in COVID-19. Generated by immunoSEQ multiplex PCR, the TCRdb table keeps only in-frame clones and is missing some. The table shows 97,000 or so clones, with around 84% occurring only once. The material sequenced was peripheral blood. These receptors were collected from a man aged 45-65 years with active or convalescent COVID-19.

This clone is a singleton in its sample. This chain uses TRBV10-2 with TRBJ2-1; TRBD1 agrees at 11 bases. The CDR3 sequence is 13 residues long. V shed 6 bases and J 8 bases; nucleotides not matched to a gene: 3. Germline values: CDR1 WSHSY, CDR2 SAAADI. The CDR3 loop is CASRPGQGDEQFF. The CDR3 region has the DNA TGCGCCAGCAGGCCGGGACAGGGGGATGAGCAGTTCTTC.

The CDR3 sequence: CASSLDGTAQPEAFF. In DNA, the CDR3 is TGCGCCAGCAGCTTGGACGGGACAGCTCAGCCTGAAGCTTTCTTT. The chain combines TRBV5-1 with TRBJ1-1, with 7 bases lining up with TRBD1. This CDR3 contains 15 residues. V lost 0 bases, J lost 6 bases, and 8 bases stayed unmatched. CDR1 and CDR2 from the germline V gene are SGHRS and YFSETQ.

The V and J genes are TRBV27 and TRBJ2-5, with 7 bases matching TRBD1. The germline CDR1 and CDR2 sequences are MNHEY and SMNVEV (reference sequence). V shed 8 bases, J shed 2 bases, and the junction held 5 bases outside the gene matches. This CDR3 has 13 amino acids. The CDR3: CASAYRGQETQYF. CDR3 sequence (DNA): TGTGCCAGCGCATACAGGGGACAAGAGACCCAGTACTTC.

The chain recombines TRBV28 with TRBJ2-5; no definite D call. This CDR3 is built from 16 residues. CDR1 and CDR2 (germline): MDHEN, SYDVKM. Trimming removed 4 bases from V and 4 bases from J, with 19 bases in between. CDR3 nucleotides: TGTGCCAGCAGTTCTAGTGCAGAGGTGGTTTTAGAGACCCAGTACTTC. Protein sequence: CASSSSAEVVLETQYF.

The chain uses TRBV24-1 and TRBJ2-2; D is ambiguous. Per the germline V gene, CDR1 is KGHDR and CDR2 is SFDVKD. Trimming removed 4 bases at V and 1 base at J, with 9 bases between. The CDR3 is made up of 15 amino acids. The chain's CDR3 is CATSDPTLNTGELFF. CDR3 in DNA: TGTGCCACCAGTGACCCGACACTGAACACCGGGGAGCTGTTTTTT.

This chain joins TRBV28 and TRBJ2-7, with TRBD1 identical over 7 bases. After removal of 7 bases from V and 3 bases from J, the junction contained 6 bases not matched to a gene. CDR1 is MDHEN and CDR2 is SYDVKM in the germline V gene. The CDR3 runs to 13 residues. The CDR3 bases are TGTGCCAGCACCCAGACAGGGTTCTACGAGCAGTACGTC. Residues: CASTQTGFYEQYV.

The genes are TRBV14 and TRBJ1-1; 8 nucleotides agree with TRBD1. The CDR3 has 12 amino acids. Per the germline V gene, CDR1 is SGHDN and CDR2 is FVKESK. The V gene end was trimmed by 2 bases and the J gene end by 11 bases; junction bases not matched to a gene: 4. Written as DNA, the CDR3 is TGTGCCAGCAGCCAATCTAACAGGGGGGCTTTCTTT. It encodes CASSQSNRGAFF. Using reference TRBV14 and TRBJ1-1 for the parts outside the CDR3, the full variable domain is EAGVTQFPSHSVIEKGQTVTLRCDPISGHDNLYWYRRVMGKEIKFLLHFVKESKQDESGMPNNRFLAERTGGTYSTLKVQPAELEDSGVYFCASSQSNRGAFFGQGTRLTVV.

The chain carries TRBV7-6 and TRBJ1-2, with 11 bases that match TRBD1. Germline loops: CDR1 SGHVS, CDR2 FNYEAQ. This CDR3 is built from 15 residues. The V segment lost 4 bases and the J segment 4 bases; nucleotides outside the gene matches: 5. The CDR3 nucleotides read TGTGCCAGCAGCTCCGGGACAGGGGGTTTCTATGGCTACACCTTC. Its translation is CASSSGTGGFYGYTF.

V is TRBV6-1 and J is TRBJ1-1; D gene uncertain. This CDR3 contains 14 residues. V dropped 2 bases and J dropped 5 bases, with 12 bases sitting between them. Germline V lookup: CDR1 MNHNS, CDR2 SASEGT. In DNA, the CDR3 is TGTGCCAGCAGTGAACCCGTGCCAGTTACTGAAGCTTTCTTT. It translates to CASSEPVPVTEAFF.

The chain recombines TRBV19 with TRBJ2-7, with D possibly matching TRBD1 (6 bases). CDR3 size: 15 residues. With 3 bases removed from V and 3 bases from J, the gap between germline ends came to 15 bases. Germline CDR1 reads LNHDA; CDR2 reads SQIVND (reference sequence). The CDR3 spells CASSMSEGRGYEQYF. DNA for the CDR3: TGTGCCAGTAGTATGAGCGAGGGCAGGGGCTACGAGCAGTACTTC.

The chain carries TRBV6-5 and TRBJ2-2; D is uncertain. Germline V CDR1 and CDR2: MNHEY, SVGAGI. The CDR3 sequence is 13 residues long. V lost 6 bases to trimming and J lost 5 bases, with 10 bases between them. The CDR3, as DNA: TGTGCCAGCAGACAAACCGGGACCGGGGAGCTGTTTTTT. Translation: CASRQTGTGELFF.

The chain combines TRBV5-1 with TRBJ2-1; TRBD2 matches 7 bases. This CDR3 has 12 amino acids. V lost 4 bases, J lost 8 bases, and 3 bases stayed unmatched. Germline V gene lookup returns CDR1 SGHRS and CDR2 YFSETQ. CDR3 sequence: CASSVTSYEQFF. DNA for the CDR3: TGCGCCAGCAGCGTGACTAGCTATGAGCAGTTCTTC. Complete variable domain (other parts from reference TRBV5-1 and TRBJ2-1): KAGVTQTPRYLIKTRGQQVTLSCSPISGHRSVSWYQQTPGQGLQFLFEYFSETQRNKGNFPGRFSGRQFSNSRSEMNVSTLELGDSALYLCASSVTSYEQFFGPGTRLTVL.

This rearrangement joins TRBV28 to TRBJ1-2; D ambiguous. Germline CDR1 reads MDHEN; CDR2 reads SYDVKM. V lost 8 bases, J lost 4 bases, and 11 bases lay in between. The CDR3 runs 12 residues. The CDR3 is CASGTETYGYTF. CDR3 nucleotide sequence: TGTGCCAGCGGAACAGAGACCTATGGCTACACCTTC.